The 15 T cell receptor beta chains presented below share a single source sample, sequenced in a study of regulatory T cells in long-lasting Graves disease. Time point defined: persistent/refractory GD, antithyroid drugs over 5 years with positive TRAb. The TCR library was made from RNA extracted from PBMCs. In building TCR beta libraries, iRepertoire HTBI primers were used together with Arm-PCR of CDR3 regions. MiXCR, applied by TCRdb to the multiplex PCR reads, yields one record per CDR3 protein. The sample consists of about 460,000 distinct CDR3 sequences, 20% to 25% of them appearing once. The specimen was peripheral blood mononuclear cells (PBMCs), collected when the disease was refractory, from a patient treated with antithyroid drugs. These receptors came from a female donor with Graves disease.

About this clonotype itself: A read error may explain this, as a much larger clone is one base away. V gene TRBV7-2 combines with J gene TRBJ1-6; D is unclear. CDR3 length equals 12 residues. Germline-derived CDR1 and CDR2 are SGHTA and FQGNSA. CDR3 region: CASSLLHSPPHF. For the CDR3, the DNA is TGTGCCAGCAGCTTACTCCATTCACCCCCCCACTTT.

This clonotype was counted between two and nine times. This rearrangement joins TRBV6-4 to TRBJ2-7; no definite D call. Trimming pared 2 bases from V and 0 bases from J, leaving 8 bases between. From germline, CDR1 is MRHNA and CDR2 SNTAGT. This CDR3 spans 14 amino acids. The CDR3 loop is CASSDSCFSYEQYF. The DNA of the CDR3 is TGTGCCAGCAGTGACAGTTGTTTCTCCTACGAGCAGTACTTC.

In its sample, this clonotype was seen a few times. The chain uses TRBV19 and TRBJ2-7; D remains ambiguous. The ends were cut back, 8 bases at V and 2 bases at J, with 19 bases in the middle. Per the germline V gene, CDR1 is LNHDA and CDR2 is SQIVND (reference sequence). The CDR3 consists of 15 residues. The CDR3, as DNA: TGTGCCAGTCGGTGGCAGAGGCCTTCCACCTACGAGCAGTACTTC. This gives the protein CASRWQRPSTYEQYF. The entire variable domain, with the rest obtained from reference TRBV19 and TRBJ2-7, is as follows: DGGITQSPKYLFRKEGQNVTLSCEQNLNHDAMYWYRQDPGQGLRLIYYSQIVNDFQKGDIAEGYSVSREKKESFPLTVTSAQKNPTAFYLCASRWQRPSTYEQYFGPGTRLTVT.

This clonotype was seen only a few times. The chain couples TRBV3-1 to TRBJ1-2, with 8 bases that match TRBD1. CDR3 length: 16 amino acids. CDR1 and CDR2 (germline): LGHDT, YNNKEL (reference sequence). After removal of 3 bases from V and 4 bases from J, the junction contained 10 bases not matched to a gene. The CDR3 DNA is TGTGCCAGCAGCCAGGGGCCCGGGACAGGCTTCTATGGCTACACCTTC. Protein product: CASSQGPGTGFYGYTF.

This clonotype has more than one count but fewer than ten. This rearrangement joins TRBV20-1 to TRBJ1-4; D ambiguous. This CDR3 is built from 11 residues. Trimming cost V 5 bases and J 5 bases, with 6 bases left between them. The germline V gene has CDR1 DFQATT and CDR2 SNEGSKA (reference sequence). The CDR3 nucleotides read TGCAGTGCTCCCATGAATGAAAAACTGTTTTTT. This gives the protein CSAPMNEKLFF.

J is TRBJ2-2 and V is TRBV2; 8 bases align to TRBD1. Germline assignment: CDR1 SNHLY and CDR2 FYNNEI. V shed 5 bases and J 4 bases; nucleotides not matched to a gene: 6. The CDR3 loop spans 15 amino acids. The DNA for the CDR3 is TGTGCCAGCAGTCCCGGACAGGGACTCACCGGGGAGCTGTTTTTT. This sequence encodes CASSPGQGLTGELFF.

This clonotype was seen ten or more times. The chain uses TRBV25-1 and TRBJ1-2; D gene unclear. This CDR3 spans 14 amino acids. Trimming left V 3 bases short and J 4 bases short, with 12 bases between. From germline, CDR1 is MGHDK and CDR2 SYGVNS. DNA of the CDR3: TGTGCCAGCAGTGATTCCGGGTTGGCCTATGGCTACACCTTC. Residues: CASSDSGLAYGYTF.

The genes are TRBV7-9 and TRBJ2-7; possible D gene TRBD2, 5 bases. This CDR3 comprises 12 residues. The germline V gene encodes CDR1 SEHNR and CDR2 FQNEAQ (reference sequence). With 3 bases removed from V and 7 bases from J, the gap between germline ends came to 10 bases. CDR3 region: CASSLGRREQYF. As DNA, the CDR3 is TGTGCCAGCAGCTTGGGTAGGAGGGAGCAGTACTTC.

This clonotype showed up many times. The V gene is TRBV2, the J gene TRBJ2-7, with TRBD1 matching 10 bases. Germline V lookup: CDR1 SNHLY, CDR2 FYNNEI. Trimming removed 5 bases from V and 3 bases from J; junction bases left unmatched: 7. The CDR3 covers 15 residues. CDR3 in DNA: TGTGCCAGCAGTCCCGACAGGGGGCAAAACTACGAGCAGTACTTC. The encoded protein is CASSPDRGQNYEQYF.

Comments on this clonotype: A much larger clone sits a single nucleotide away, making a read error possible. The chain joins TRBV12-3 or TRBV12-4 to TRBJ2-2; tentative D call: TRBD2 (5 bases). This CDR3 is 14 amino acids long. The chain's CDR3 is CASSLGGWSWELVF. CDR3 DNA sequence: TGTGCCAGCAGTTTAGGAGGGTGGTCCTGGGAGCTGGTTTTT.

The V gene is TRBV5-1, the J gene TRBJ1-4; D is unresolved. The CDR3 contains 16 residues. Germline values: CDR1 SGHRS, CDR2 YFSETQ. V shed 0 bases and J shed 8 bases, with 17 bases lying between them. CDR3 amino acids: CASSLEIANRREKLFF. CDR3 coding DNA: TGCGCCAGCAGCTTGGAAATCGCAAATCGGCGCGAAAAACTGTTTTTT.

The chain employs TRBV6-2 or TRBV6-3 and TRBJ2-7; no firm D call. Germline CDR1 reads MNHEY; CDR2 reads SVGEGT. Deletions cut 2 bases from V and 2 bases from J, with 19 bases between. CDR3 length equals 17 residues. CDR3 bases: TGTGCCAGCAGTTACCCGAAACAGCTGGCAAGACCCTACGAGCAGTACTTC. Translated: CASSYPKQLARPYEQYF.

Turning to this clonotype: A much larger clone is a single base away; this may be a read error. The chain has TRBV28 and TRBJ1-1, with D possibly TRBD1 on 6 matching bases. Germline V gene data show CDR1 as MDHEN and CDR2 as SYDVKM. The CDR3 is 15 residues long. Trimming took 5 bases from V and 2 from J, leaving 15 bases between them. DNA for the CDR3: TGTGCCAGCAGTGATGATAAAGGGGGAAACACTGAAGCTTTCTTT. It encodes CASSDDKGGNTEAFF.

The rearrangement links TRBV7-4 to TRBJ1-3; 10 nucleotides agree with TRBD1. Germline V gives CDR1 SGHVT, CDR2 SQSDAQ. This CDR3 region has 15 residues. V lost 7 bases, J lost 2 bases, and 5 bases stayed unmatched. CDR3 protein: CASNAGTGAGNTIYF. The CDR3 bases are TGTGCCAGCAACGCAGGGACAGGGGCTGGAAACACCATATATTTT.

There are many counts of this clonotype. The V gene is TRBV6-1, the J gene TRBJ2-7; 9 bases match TRBD1. The CDR3 is made up of 15 amino acids. Germline CDR1 is MNHNS and CDR2 is SASEGT. V was clipped by 5 bases and J by 2 bases; unmatched bases: 7. The CDR3 DNA follows: TGTGCCAGCAGTAGTCGACAGGGGGGCACCTACGAGCAGTACTTC. It translates to CASSSRQGGTYEQYF.